This TCR beta chain derives from a study of Graves' ophthalmopathy and Graves' hyperthyroidism. Study-level background: Stable hyperthyroidism referred to disease that showed no ophthalmopathy within 18 months of follow-up.

The CDR3 loop spans 11 amino acids. The germline gives CDR1 SGHKS, CDR2 YYEKEE (reference sequence). V was pared by 4 bases and J by 9 bases, with 4 bases of the junction left unmatched. RNA transcripts were the source from which TCR beta CDR3 regions were amplified. Following a first-round RT-PCR that used HTBI primers, a second-round multiplex PCR was carried out. In TCRdb, the multiplex PCR reads were re-called with MiXCR into one record per CDR3 protein. There are 900,000 to 1,200,000 distinct CDR3 sequences in the sample; about 40% occur only once, and 11% lies in the top ten. Recruitment covered hyperthyroidism patients aged 18 to 65 whose new diagnosis was of under 2 months' duration. As diagnostic evidence, clinical symptoms, serum thyroxine, TRAb, thyroid ultrasound and orbital computed tomography were relied upon. This clonotype was picked up a small number of times. Its target is not known.

Overall study results and limits: Predictions made by the model for ophthalmopathy progression reached roughly 70% sensitivity and around 73% specificity.

Sequencing was performed on peripheral blood or thyroid tissue (not recorded which). The genes are TRBV5-5 and TRBJ2-7; TRBD1 matches at 7 bases. The receptor comes from an adult man with Graves' hyperthyroidism. The CDR3 is CASSGAGGQYF. In nucleotides, the CDR3 is TGTGCCAGCAGCGGAGCAGGGGGGCAGTACTTC.